The source of this TCR beta chain is a study of identical twins. TCRdb called the 5' RACE reads again in MiXCR, with one record for every CDR3 protein. The sample has about 190,000 distinct CDR3 sequences, approximately 15% seen once. Germline loops: CDR1 MNHNS, CDR2 SASEGT. Trimming shortened V by 4 bases and J by 4 bases, and 13 bases separated the two germline ends. CDR3 length: 14 amino acids. The sample was also linked to a second study, of T cells expressing NK-cell markers.

This chain joins TRBV6-1 and TRBJ1-2; D ambiguous. Source material: CD8+ T cells sorted from blood. The sequence derives from a woman aged 18-30 years in good health. This CDR3 is CASSGVPPGYGYTF. The CDR3 DNA follows: TGTGCCAGCAGTGGCGTTCCCCCTGGCTATGGCTACACCTTC.